These 7 T cell receptor beta chains were all obtained from the same sample, sequenced in a study of T cells in tumors after PD-1 blockade. Profiling relied on immunoSEQ multiplex PCR, and the TCRdb table lists in-frame clones only, not all of them. The sample holds about 10,000 clones, about 67% seen once. Sequences were derived from tumor tissue, sampled after anti-PD-1 treatment. Receptors originate from a human donor with basal cell carcinoma.

The chain employs TRBV2 and TRBJ2-1, with 12 bases fitting TRBD2. CDR3 length equals 15 residues. Germline V gene data show CDR1 as SNHLY and CDR2 as FYNNEI. V lost 6 bases and J lost 14; bases outside the gene matches: 14. The CDR3 here is CASRGGRLAGAKEFF. CDR3 DNA: TGTGCCAGCAGGGGAGGGAGACTAGCGGGAGCCAAGGAGTTCTTC. The entire variable domain, with the rest obtained from reference TRBV2 and TRBJ2-1, is as follows: EPEVTQTPSHQVTQMGQEVILRCVPISNHLYFYWYRQILGQKVEFLVSFYNNEISEKSEIFDDQFSVERPDGSNFTLKIRSTKLEDSAMYFCASRGGRLAGAKEFFGPGTRLTVL.

This clone is large in the sample. The rearrangement links TRBV11-3 to TRBJ2-3; perhaps TRBD2 as D (5 bases). The V gene lost 3 bases and the J gene lost 0 bases, with 10 bases spanning the gap. The CDR3 runs to 15 residues. CDR1 is SGHNT, CDR2 YENEEA, per germline. CDR3 sequence reads: CASSFRRGSTDTQYF. CDR3 bases: TGTGCCAGCAGCTTTAGACGAGGGAGCACAGATACGCAGTATTTT.

This chain connects TRBV19 to TRBJ1-1, with 10 bases identical to TRBD1. The V gene's germline CDR1 is LNHDA and CDR2 SQIVND (reference sequence). V dropped 6 bases and J dropped 4; count of bases not matched to a gene: 8. The CDR3 spans 15 residues. The CDR3 nucleotides are TGTGCCAGTAGACTGACAGGGGGCATGGGCACTGAAGCTTTCTTT. Its translation: CASRLTGGMGTEAFF.

The chain has TRBV15 and TRBJ1-1; no definite D call. V lost 0 bases to trimming and J lost 2 bases, with 4 bases between them. CDR1 and CDR2 from the germline V gene are LNHNV and YYDKDF (reference sequence). This CDR3 is 13 amino acids long. CDR3 amino acids: CATSRDINTEAFF. DNA for the CDR3: TGTGCCACCAGCAGAGATATCAACACTGAAGCTTTCTTT.

The V gene is TRBV19, the J gene TRBJ2-3; 9 bases line up with TRBD2. Germline assignment: CDR1 LNHDA and CDR2 SQIVND (reference sequence). J lost 3 bases, V lost 5 bases, and 3 bases had no gene match. CDR3 length: 14 amino acids. In DNA form, the CDR3 reads TGTGCCAGTAGTCAGCGGGAGGTAACAGATACGCAGTATTTT. Translated, it gives CASSQREVTDTQYF.

Written as DNA, the CDR3 is TGTGCCAGCAGTGAGACTAGCGGGGACCTCGATACGCAGTATTTT. Translating gives CASSETSGDLDTQYF. The genes are TRBV6-4 and TRBJ2-3, with 11 bases lining up with TRBD2. The CDR3 covers 15 residues. Germline V gives CDR1 MRHNA, CDR2 SNTAGT. V was pared by 3 bases and J by 6 bases, with 5 bases of the junction left unmatched.

The chain recombines TRBV19 with TRBJ2-7, with TRBD2 as a possible D gene (7 bases). Deletions cut 5 bases from V and 3 bases from J, with 17 bases between. The CDR3 extends over 15 amino acids. Looked up from germline, CDR1 is LNHDA and CDR2 is SQIVND (reference sequence). This chain's CDR3 is CASSARGGGFYEQYF. In DNA form, the CDR3 reads TGTGCCAGTAGTGCGAGGGGGGGAGGTTTCTACGAGCAGTACTTC.